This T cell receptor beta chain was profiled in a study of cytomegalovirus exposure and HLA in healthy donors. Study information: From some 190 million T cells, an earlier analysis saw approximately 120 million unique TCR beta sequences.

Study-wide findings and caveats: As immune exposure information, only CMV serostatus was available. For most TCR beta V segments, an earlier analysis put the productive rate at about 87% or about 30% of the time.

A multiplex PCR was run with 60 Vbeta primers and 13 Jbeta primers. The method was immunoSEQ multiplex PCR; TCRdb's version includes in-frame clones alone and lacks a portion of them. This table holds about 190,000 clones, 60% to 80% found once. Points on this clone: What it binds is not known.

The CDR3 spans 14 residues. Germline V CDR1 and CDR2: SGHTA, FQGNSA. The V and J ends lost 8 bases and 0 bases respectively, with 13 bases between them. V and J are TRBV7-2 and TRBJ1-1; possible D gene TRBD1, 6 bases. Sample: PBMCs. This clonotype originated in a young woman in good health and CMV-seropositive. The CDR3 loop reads CASQGHLMNTEAFF. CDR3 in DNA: TGTGCCAGCCAGGGACACCTCATGAACACTGAAGCTTTCTTT.